Below are 24 T cell receptor beta chains sequenced from a single sample in a study of PD-1 blockade in mismatch repair-deficient tumors. The data were produced by immunoSEQ multiplex PCR, yet TCRdb's version contains in-frame clones alone and is incomplete. In the table there are approximately 130,000 clones, more than 85% of which are singletons. This specimen consisted of peripheral blood, obtained 44 weeks after starting pembrolizumab. The receptor source for this set is an adult with mismatch repair-deficient cancer.

This chain links TRBV6-5 with TRBJ2-7, with 7 bases fitting TRBD2. This CDR3 spans 15 amino acids. Looked up from germline, CDR1 is MNHEY and CDR2 is SVGAGI. J lost 0 bases, V lost 6 bases, and 8 bases had no gene match. CDR3 DNA sequence: TGTGCCAGCAGAGACAGAGGACTAGACTCCTACGAGCAGTACTTC. Residues: CASRDRGLDSYEQYF.

The rearrangement links TRBV18 to TRBJ2-1, with 7 nucleotides matching TRBD1. Trimming cost V 3 bases and J 2 bases; bases outside gene matches: 4. This CDR3 comprises 15 residues. Germline CDR1 KGHSH, CDR2 LQKENI. CDR3 coding DNA: TGTGCCAGCTCACCGGGACAGCCGACCTACAATGAGCAGTTCTTC. It specifies CASSPGQPTYNEQFF. Complete variable domain (other parts from reference TRBV18 and TRBJ2-1): NAGVMQNPRHLVRRRGQEARLRCSPMKGHSHVYWYRQLPEEGLKFMVYLQKENIIDESGMPKERFSAEFPKEGPSILRIQQVVRGDSAAYFCASSPGQPTYNEQFFGPGTRLTVL.

V gene TRBV27 combines with J gene TRBJ2-3, with TRBD1 identical over 8 bases. V was pared by 5 bases and J by 6 bases, with 7 bases of the junction left unmatched. This CDR3 has 14 amino acids. Germline values: CDR1 MNHEY, CDR2 SMNVEV (reference sequence). DNA for the CDR3: TGTGCCAGCAGTCCTTCTTACAGGGGGGATACGCAGTATTTT. Translated, it gives CASSPSYRGDTQYF.

The rearrangement uses TRBV9 and TRBJ2-4; 7 nucleotides line up with TRBD1. With V trimmed by 0 bases and J by 4 bases, 4 bases remained unmatched. CDR1 and CDR2 from the germline V gene are SGDLS and YYNGEE. The CDR3 is 15 amino acids. The CDR3 DNA reads TGTGCCAGCAGCGTAGAGGGGGCTAGAAAAAACATTCAGTACTTC. Encoded protein: CASSVEGARKNIQYF.

V gene TRBV25-1 combines with J gene TRBJ1-1, with D maybe TRBD1 (6 bases). Germline V gene lookup returns CDR1 MGHDK and CDR2 SYGVNS. The length of the CDR3 is 15 residues. Trimming pared 6 bases from V and 1 base from J, leaving 15 bases between. CDR3 residues: CASSTGTPGNTEAFF. The CDR3, as DNA: TGTGCCAGCAGCACCGGGACACCGGGGAACACTGAAGCTTTCTTT.

The rearrangement links TRBV2 to TRBJ2-5; D not resolved. Germline CDR1 is SNHLY and CDR2 is FYNNEI. CDR3 length equals 15 residues. Trimming shortened V by 3 bases and J by 5 bases, and 16 bases separated the two germline ends. The CDR3 loop is CASSDAWIERETQYF. The CDR3 DNA reads TGTGCCAGCAGTGACGCGTGGATAGAGAGGGAGACCCAGTACTTC.

The table lists this clone with many counts. CDR3 nucleotide sequence: TGTGCCAGCAGCCCGGGACTAGCGAGTAGCAATGAGCAGTTCTTC. This translates into CASSPGLASSNEQFF. This rearrangement joins TRBV4-2 to TRBJ2-1; 10 nucleotides align to TRBD2. The CDR3 consists of 15 residues. Germline V gives CDR1 LGHNA, CDR2 YNFKEQ. With 4 bases clipped from V and 6 bases from J, the junction kept 6 bases outside the gene matches.

The V call is TRBV10-2, the J call TRBJ2-7, with TRBD2 matching 10 bases. Germline V gene data show CDR1 as WSHSY and CDR2 as SAAADI. This CDR3 is built from 13 residues. V was pared by 8 bases and J by 7 bases, with 8 bases of the junction left unmatched. CDR3 protein: CASSRLAGEEQYF. The CDR3 nucleotides are TGCGCCAGCTCTCGGCTAGCGGGAGAAGAGCAGTACTTC.

The rearrangement links TRBV21-1 to TRBJ1-1. TRBV21-1 has pseudogene status. This CDR3 is 17 amino acids long. Written as DNA, the CDR3 is TGTGCCAGCAGCAAAGGGCGGGGCAGGGTGGGAAACACTGAAGCTTTCTTT. It yields the protein CASSKGRGRVGNTEAFF.

The chain joins TRBV11-3 to TRBJ2-2; a weak D match, TRBD2 (6 bases). Trimming left V 3 bases short and J 1 base short, with 12 bases between. This CDR3 spans 16 amino acids. Germline V lookup: CDR1 SGHNT, CDR2 YENEEA. CDR3 DNA: TGTGCCAGCAGCTTTTTAGTGGGAGGGAACACCGGGGAGCTGTTTTTT. It encodes CASSFLVGGNTGELFF.

Only a few counts were recorded for this clone. The chain combines TRBV28 with TRBJ1-5, with no clear D. V shed 11 bases and J shed 7 bases, with 6 bases lying between them. The CDR3 spans 9 residues. In germline, CDR1 is MDHEN, CDR2 SYDVKM. The CDR3 DNA follows: TGTGCCGAGACCCAGCCCCAGCATTTT. Translation: CAETQPQHF.

This clone was observed once. The chain is built from TRBV11-3 and TRBJ2-5; no reliable D call. The CDR3 covers 13 residues. In germline, CDR1 is SGHNT, CDR2 YENEEA. V was pared by 1 base and J by 7 bases, with 10 bases between. The CDR3: CASSLAMRMTQYF. In DNA form, the CDR3 reads TGTGCCAGCAGCTTAGCTATGAGGATGACCCAGTACTTC.

This clone was seen a handful of times. The chain links TRBV4-1 to TRBJ2-1; D ambiguous. The length of the CDR3 is 13 residues. Germline V gene data show CDR1 as MGHRA and CDR2 as YSYEKL. V dropped 4 bases and J dropped 6 bases, with 10 bases sitting between them. CDR3 protein: CASSPGPGNEQFF. The CDR3 DNA follows: TGCGCCAGCAGCCCCGGACCCGGCAATGAGCAGTTCTTC.

The chain uses TRBV18 and TRBJ2-5, with a tentative D call TRBD1 (5 bases). V was clipped by 1 base and J by 5 bases, with 14 bases between them. The length of the CDR3 is 15 residues. CDR1 is KGHSH, CDR2 LQKENI, per germline. CDR3 nucleotides: TGTGCCAGCTCACCACTTGAAGGGGCTGGGGAGACCCAGTACTTC. As protein: CASSPLEGAGETQYF.

This clone was picked up one time. The chain couples TRBV5-1 to TRBJ2-5; the match to TRBD2 covers 9 bases. V trimming: 0 bases; J trimming: 5 bases; junction bases outside the gene matches: 8. The CDR3 contains 16 residues. CDR1 and CDR2 from the germline V gene are SGHRS and YFSETQ. As DNA, the CDR3 is TGCGCCAGCAGCTTGGGGGCGGGACTAGCTCGTGAGACCCAGTACTTC. Protein sequence: CASSLGAGLARETQYF.

The rearrangement uses TRBV9 and TRBJ1-1; no clear D. The CDR3 has 14 amino acids. The germline V gene encodes CDR1 SGDLS and CDR2 YYNGEE. Trimming took off 2 bases at V and 0 bases at J, with 8 bases between the two ends. CDR3 sequence: CASSVAGLNTEAFF. In DNA, the CDR3 is TGTGCCAGCAGCGTGGCAGGCCTGAACACTGAAGCTTTCTTT.

This clone came up once. The rearrangement uses TRBV30 and TRBJ2-1, with 9 bases aligning to TRBD1. In germline, CDR1 is GTSNPN, CDR2 SVGIG (reference sequence). The CDR3 is 15 residues long. Trimming at V came to 0 bases and at J to 7 bases, leaving 7 bases not matched to a gene. The CDR3 nucleotides are TGTGCCTGGAGTGTCGGGGACAGGGATTTTAATGAGCAGTTCTTC. Translated, it gives CAWSVGDRDFNEQFF.

This sequence joins TRBV7-3 and TRBJ2-3; 9 bases line up with TRBD1. The CDR3 totals 15 residues. Per the germline V gene, CDR1 is SGHTA and CDR2 is FQGTGA. V dropped 6 bases and J dropped 3; count of bases not matched to a gene: 7. The CDR3 coding sequence is TGTGCCAGCAGTTCGACAGGGGGGCGGACAGATACGCAGTATTTT. Translation gives CASSSTGGRTDTQYF.

This clone was recorded once. The V gene is TRBV4-2, the J gene TRBJ2-7, with D unresolved. The CDR3 totals 15 residues. V lost 1 base and J 0 bases, leaving 10 bases between the germline ends. The germline gives CDR1 LGHNA, CDR2 YNFKEQ. The CDR3 coding sequence is TGTGCCAGCAGCCAAGCAGTATTACTCTCCTACGAGCAGTACTTC. This encodes CASSQAVLLSYEQYF.

The chain combines TRBV15 with TRBJ2-2; D might be TRBD2 (5 bases). V dropped 0 bases and J dropped 7 bases, with 9 bases sitting between them. The CDR3 runs 14 residues. Germline lookup yields CDR1 LNHNV and CDR2 YYDKDF (reference sequence). The CDR3 spells CATSRDRGHGELFF. The CDR3 region has the DNA TGTGCCACCAGCAGAGATCGAGGGCACGGGGAGCTGTTTTTT.

The rearrangement links TRBV5-6 to TRBJ1-2; perhaps TRBD1 as D (5 bases). CDR1 and CDR2 (germline): SGHDT, YYEEEE. CDR3 length: 13 residues. The germline V and J ends were trimmed by 1 base and 7 bases, with 11 bases remaining between them. CDR3 loop: CASSLNRLFGYTF. The CDR3 nucleotides are TGTGCCAGCAGCTTGAACAGGTTGTTTGGCTACACCTTC.

J is TRBJ1-5 and V is TRBV28; D might be TRBD1 (5 bases). CDR1 is MDHEN, CDR2 SYDVKM, per germline. Trimming left V 5 bases short and J 7 bases short, with 21 bases between. The CDR3 extends over 16 amino acids. The CDR3 here is CASSLQSGGGRQPQHF. Here the CDR3 DNA reads TGTGCCAGCAGTCTACAATCAGGCGGGGGACGACAGCCCCAGCATTTT. The whole variable domain, remainder taken from reference TRBV28 and TRBJ1-5, is DVKVTQSSRYLVKRTGEKVFLECVQDMDHENMFWYRQDPGLGLRLIYFSYDVKMKEKGDIPEGYSVSREKKERFSLILESASTNQTSMYLCASSLQSGGGRQPQHFGDGTRLSIL.

The chain couples TRBV7-4 to TRBJ2-4; 9 bases fit TRBD2. The CDR3 loop spans 18 amino acids. V shed 3 bases and J 0 bases; nucleotides not matched to a gene: 9. Germline-derived CDR1 and CDR2 are SGHVT and SQSDAQ. The CDR3 bases are TGTGCCAGCAGCTTTCGGCTAGCGGGACCACTAGCCAAAAACATTCAGTACTTC. Translated: CASSFRLAGPLAKNIQYF. The entire variable domain, with the rest obtained from reference TRBV7-4 and TRBJ2-4, is as follows: GAGVSQSPRYKVAKRGRDVALRCDSISGHVTLYWYRQTLGQGSEVLTYSQSDAQRDKSGRPSGRFSAERPERSVSTLKIQRTEQGDSAVYLCASSFRLAGPLAKNIQYFGAGTRLSVL.

This CDR3 is CASSLRLGTRGTEAFF. The DNA of the CDR3 is TGTGCCAGCAGCTTGAGGTTGGGGACCCGAGGCACTGAAGCTTTCTTT. The chain couples TRBV5-6 to TRBJ1-1; tentative D call: TRBD1 (5 bases). V was trimmed by 1 base and J by 4 bases, leaving 17 bases between them. The CDR3 has 16 residues. CDR1 and CDR2 from the germline V gene are SGHDT and YYEEEE.